The 16 T cell receptor beta chains below all came from one sample that was sequenced in a study of blood T cell repertoires in COVID-19. TCRdb's copy holds only in-frame clones and misses some; the assay was immunoSEQ multiplex PCR. Among about 260,000 clones, around 87% were seen once, and the ten largest hold approximately 1.6%. Sequencing was performed on peripheral blood. The receptor source for this set is a woman in her forties who had recovered from COVID-19.

V usage is TRBV19 and J usage is TRBJ1-1; 9 bases match TRBD1. J was trimmed by 1 base and V by 6 bases; bases with no gene match: 9. Per the germline V gene, CDR1 is LNHDA and CDR2 is SQIVND (reference sequence). The CDR3 has 16 residues. The CDR3 DNA follows: TGTGCCAGTAGCAACCCCCGGGGACAGGGGAACACTGAAGCTTTCTTT. This translates into CASSNPRGQGNTEAFF. The full variable domain, in which reference TRBV19 and TRBJ1-1 provide the parts outside the CDR3, is DGGITQSPKYLFRKEGQNVTLSCEQNLNHDAMYWYRQDPGQGLRLIYYSQIVNDFQKGDIAEGYSVSREKKESFPLTVTSAQKNPTAFYLCASSNPRGQGNTEAFFGQGTRLTVV.

This chain joins TRBV14 and TRBJ1-2, with 10 positions matching TRBD1. This CDR3 is 14 amino acids long. J was trimmed by 5 bases and V by 4 bases; bases with no gene match: 4. CDR1 is SGHDN, CDR2 FVKESK, per germline. For the CDR3, the DNA is TGTGCCAGCAGCCGGGGACAGGGGTTATATGGCTACACCTTC. Residues: CASSRGQGLYGYTF.

The chain carries TRBV20-1 and TRBJ1-2, with 10 bases matching TRBD1. CDR1 DFQATT and CDR2 SNEGSKA come from the germline V gene (reference sequence). The CDR3 consists of 15 residues. V shed 3 bases, J shed 3 bases, and the junction held 7 bases outside the gene matches. The CDR3: CSASLTGQGYYGYTF. CDR3 nucleotides: TGCAGTGCTAGTTTGACGGGACAGGGGTACTATGGCTACACCTTC.

A single count supports this clone. The chain joins TRBV6-5 to TRBJ1-2; no definite D call. Germline CDR1 is MNHEY and CDR2 is SVGAGI. Trimming stripped 4 bases from V and 4 bases from J, with 16 bases between. CDR3 size: 15 residues. The CDR3 coding sequence is TGTGCCAGCAGTTCCACCCCCGGGAGCGGCTATGGCTACACCTTC. The encoded protein is CASSSTPGSGYGYTF.

The chain couples TRBV9 to TRBJ2-3, with 8 bases matching TRBD2. Germline V gene sequence: CDR1 SGDLS, CDR2 YYNGEE. V lost 2 bases, J lost 3 bases, and 8 bases stayed unmatched. This CDR3 has 16 amino acids. The CDR3: CASSVSAGAQTDTQYF. The CDR3, as DNA: TGTGCCAGCAGCGTGTCAGCGGGGGCACAAACAGATACGCAGTATTTT.

The J gene is TRBJ2-2, the V gene TRBV24-1; no firm D call. The CDR3 length is 12 residues. Germline-derived CDR1 and CDR2 are KGHDR and SFDVKD. Trimming took off 5 bases at V and 4 bases at J, with 4 bases between the two ends. In DNA form, the CDR3 reads TGTGCCACCAGTGGCGTCACCGGGGAGCTGTTTTTT. Encoded protein: CATSGVTGELFF.

The chain joins TRBV5-1 to TRBJ2-5; D perhaps matches TRBD2 (6 bases). Germline V gene lookup returns CDR1 SGHRS and CDR2 YFSETQ. This CDR3 has 15 amino acids. The V gene lost 4 bases and the J gene lost 4 bases, with 17 bases spanning the gap. CDR3 loop: CASSPLGGYVETQYF. CDR3 nucleotide sequence: TGCGCCAGCAGCCCTTTGGGGGGTTATGTAGAGACCCAGTACTTC.

V and J are TRBV6-2 or TRBV6-3 and TRBJ2-2; possible D gene TRBD2, 6 bases. This CDR3 has 16 amino acids. Between the trimmed V and J ends, which lost 5 bases and 0 bases, there was a span of 13 bases. Germline lookup yields CDR1 MNHEY and CDR2 SVGEGT. In DNA form, the CDR3 reads TGTGCCAGCAGTCTAATAGCGGCCTCGAACACCGGGGAGCTGTTTTTT. This sequence encodes CASSLIAASNTGELFF.

V and J are TRBV2 and TRBJ1-1; TRBD1 matches at 7 bases. The junction had 13 bases not matched to a gene; V was cut back by 8 bases and J by 4 bases. Germline loops: CDR1 SNHLY, CDR2 FYNNEI. There are 15 residues in the CDR3. CDR3 coding DNA: TGTGCCAGCGTGGGGGGCACAGGGGTAGGCACTGAAGCTTTCTTT. Translating it yields CASVGGTGVGTEAFF. Variable domain in full (rest from reference TRBV2 and TRBJ1-1): EPEVTQTPSHQVTQMGQEVILRCVPISNHLYFYWYRQILGQKVEFLVSFYNNEISEKSEIFDDQFSVERPDGSNFTLKIRSTKLEDSAMYFCASVGGTGVGTEAFFGQGTRLTVV.

The chain recombines TRBV5-1 with TRBJ1-1, with D hard to call. The CDR3 is made up of 13 amino acids. V was trimmed by 3 bases and J by 8 bases, leaving 14 bases between them. Germline V CDR1 and CDR2: SGHRS, YFSETQ. In DNA form, the CDR3 reads TGCGCCAGCAGCTCGCAGGAGGGCCCCGAAGCTTTCTTT. Encoded protein: CASSSQEGPEAFF.

This clone appeared once. CDR3 region: CASSVSGGYNEQFF. The CDR3 DNA sequence: TGTGCCAGCAGCGTTAGCGGGGGTTACAATGAGCAGTTCTTC. This rearrangement joins TRBV9 to TRBJ2-1; 9 nucleotides line up with TRBD2. The CDR3 runs to 14 residues. Trimming cost V 2 bases and J 4 bases; bases outside gene matches: 1. The germline CDR1 and CDR2 sequences are SGDLS and YYNGEE.

The genes are TRBV19 and TRBJ1-2; 11 nucleotides agree with TRBD1. V was clipped by 6 bases and J by 2 bases; unmatched bases: 5. Germline V gene lookup returns CDR1 LNHDA and CDR2 SQIVND (reference sequence). This CDR3 region has 15 residues. As DNA, the CDR3 is TGTGCCAGTAGAGAGGGGACAGGGGGGAACTATGGCTACACCTTC. Amino acid sequence: CASREGTGGNYGYTF. The variable domain in full, with the rest retrieved from reference TRBV19 and TRBJ1-2, is DGGITQSPKYLFRKEGQNVTLSCEQNLNHDAMYWYRQDPGQGLRLIYYSQIVNDFQKGDIAEGYSVSREKKESFPLTVTSAQKNPTAFYLCASREGTGGNYGYTFGSGTRLTVV.

The rearrangement uses TRBV19 and TRBJ2-7; 10 positions match TRBD2. The ends lost 5 bases at V and 2 bases at J; junction bases unmatched: 3. Germline loops: CDR1 LNHDA, CDR2 SQIVND (reference sequence). The CDR3 runs to 14 residues. CDR3 loop: CASSLTSGAYEQYF. The CDR3 DNA sequence: TGTGCCAGTAGTCTCACTAGCGGGGCCTACGAGCAGTACTTC.

The rearrangement links TRBV27 to TRBJ1-2; tentative D call: TRBD1 (6 bases). The V gene lost 4 bases and the J gene lost 2 bases, with 17 bases spanning the gap. The CDR3 covers 16 residues. Germline V gives CDR1 MNHEY, CDR2 SMNVEV (reference sequence). The CDR3 here is CASSWTGGAGNYGYTF. The CDR3 DNA reads as TGTGCCAGCAGTTGGACCGGGGGGGCAGGAAACTATGGCTACACCTTC.

The rearrangement links TRBV6-5 to TRBJ2-7; 9 positions agree with TRBD2. The CDR3 spans 15 residues. V lost 2 bases and J lost 7; bases outside the gene matches: 9. The germline gives CDR1 MNHEY, CDR2 SVGAGI. Written as DNA, the CDR3 is TGTGCCAGCAGTTACAATCCTAGCGGGGACTGGGAGCAGTACTTC. Translated: CASSYNPSGDWEQYF.

This clone was seen just once. The chain combines TRBV5-5 with TRBJ2-7, with a weak D call TRBD2 (7 bases). This CDR3 spans 14 amino acids. CDR1 is SGHKS and CDR2 is YYEKEE in the germline V gene (reference sequence). The V gene lost 4 bases and the J gene lost 2 bases, with 13 bases spanning the gap. This CDR3 is CASSPAGAPYEQYF. The DNA of the CDR3 is TGTGCCAGCAGCCCGGCGGGGGCGCCCTACGAGCAGTACTTC.